This passage covers 11 T cell receptor beta chains from one sample sequenced in a study of T cell responses to AZD1222 COVID-19 vaccine listed by TCRdb under 2021. The time point label, as the study defines it: baseline before first vaccination. To prepare the library, the immunoSEQ multiplex PCR assay was applied. This is the immuneACCESS table as TCRdb keeps it, with only in-frame sequences that have V and J called. A part of the clones is gone; compared with another copy, unresolved V genes explain less than half, and the rest is unexplained. Across this sample there are approximately 100,000 clones, with 90% to 95% seen only once. Jointly, the top ten make up about 2.2% of the sample. The material was peripheral blood, obtained on day 0 of AZD1222 vaccination. The origin of the receptors is an adult in good health.

V and J are TRBV20-1 and TRBJ2-1, with a possible D match to TRBD2 (6 bases). The CDR3 is 13 amino acids. The germline CDR1 and CDR2 sequences are DFQATT and SNEGSKA (reference sequence). Trimming took 3 bases from V and 6 from J, leaving 12 bases between them. Here the CDR3 reads CSASSGLLNEQFF. The CDR3 DNA reads as TGCAGTGCTAGTAGCGGTCTCCTCAATGAGCAGTTCTTC.

V usage is TRBV7-8 and J usage is TRBJ2-3, with D unclear. Trimming took 5 bases from V and 7 from J, leaving 10 bases between them. Looked up from germline, CDR1 is SGHVS and CDR2 is FQNEAQ. The CDR3 loop spans 12 amino acids. CDR3 in DNA: TGTGCCAGCAGCCCGACCGATCATACGCAGTATTTT. Translated, it gives CASSPTDHTQYF. Filled out from reference TRBV7-8 and TRBJ2-3, the complete variable domain reads GAGVSQSPRYKVAKRGQDVALRCDPISGHVSLFWYQQALGQGPEFLTYFQNEAQLDKSGLPSDRFFAERPEGSVSTLKIQRTQQEDSAVYLCASSPTDHTQYFGPGTRLTVL.

The rearrangement joins TRBV27 to TRBJ2-7; D is unresolved. This CDR3 is 14 amino acids long. Trimming removed 6 bases from V and 1 base from J, with 13 bases in between. Germline CDR1 is MNHEY and CDR2 is SMNVEV (reference sequence). The CDR3 reads CASSVQYGSYEQYF. The CDR3, as DNA: TGTGCCAGCAGCGTCCAGTATGGGTCCTACGAGCAGTACTTC.

V gene TRBV11-1 combines with J gene TRBJ1-1; D remains ambiguous. The V end lost 1 base, the J end lost 0 bases, and 12 bases lay between the germline ends. The CDR3 has 16 amino acids. Germline V lookup: CDR1 SGHAT, CDR2 FQDESV (reference sequence). The CDR3 region has the DNA TGTGCCAGCAGCTTAGTAATGGCTGGGGTGAACACTGAAGCTTTCTTT. Protein sequence: CASSLVMAGVNTEAFF.

This chain joins TRBV9 and TRBJ2-5; TRBD2 aligns across 8 bases. Germline trimming cut 4 bases from V and 2 bases from J; bases unmatched to any gene: 10. The germline V gene has CDR1 SGDLS and CDR2 YYNGEE. There are 16 residues in the CDR3. CDR3 coding DNA: TGTGCCAGCAGCTCCCGGAGCGGGAGTTATCAAGAGACCCAGTACTTC. Protein: CASSSRSGSYQETQYF.

The chain joins TRBV5-4 to TRBJ2-3; TRBD1 agrees at 10 bases. The CDR3 spans 15 residues. CDR1 and CDR2 from the germline V gene are SGHNT and YYREEE (reference sequence). V lost 4 bases to trimming and J lost 2 bases; unmatched junction nucleotides: 4. CDR3 loop: CASSMGQGNTDTQYF. For the CDR3, the DNA is TGTGCCAGCAGCATGGGACAGGGGAACACAGATACGCAGTATTTT.

This chain links TRBV5-1 with TRBJ2-7, with 8 bases matching TRBD1. The CDR3 is 12 residues long. Germline loops: CDR1 SGHRS, CDR2 YFSETQ. V was clipped by 7 bases and J by 2 bases; unmatched bases: 2. The CDR3 DNA is TGCGCCAGCGGGGACAGGCCCTACGAGCAGTACTTC. It yields the protein CASGDRPYEQYF.

V gene TRBV5-8 combines with J gene TRBJ1-6; D not certain. Trimming took 3 bases from V and 3 from J, leaving 10 bases between them. CDR1 and CDR2 from the germline V gene are SGHTS and YDEGEE. The CDR3 is 15 residues long. The CDR3 is CASSYLHRYNSPLHF. The CDR3 bases are TGTGCCAGCAGCTACTTACACCGCTATAATTCACCCCTCCACTTT. Full variable domain (rest looked up from reference TRBV5-8 and TRBJ1-6): EAGVTQSPTHLIKTRGQQATLRCSPISGHTSVYWYQQALGLGLQFLLWYDEGEERNRGNFPPRFSGRQFPNYSSELNVNALELEDSALYLCASSYLHRYNSPLHFGNGTRLTVT.

The chain has TRBV29-1 and TRBJ1-2, with 8 bases aligning to TRBD1. The CDR3 spans 12 residues. V was pared by 7 bases and J by 3 bases, with 4 bases of the junction left unmatched. Germline V gene sequence: CDR1 SQVTM, CDR2 ANQGSEA. The chain's CDR3 is CSAVQGDYGYTF. Written as DNA, the CDR3 is TGCAGCGCGGTACAGGGGGACTATGGCTACACCTTC. Drawing the rest from reference TRBV29-1 and TRBJ1-2, the complete variable domain is SAVISQKPSRDICQRGTSLTIQCQVDSQVTMMFWYRQQPGQSLTLIATANQGSEATYESGFVIDKFPISRPNLTFSTLTVSNMSPEDSSIYLCSAVQGDYGYTFGSGTRLTVV.

The chain links TRBV6-5 to TRBJ2-3, with 8 bases that match TRBD2. Germline-derived CDR1 and CDR2 are MNHEY and SVGAGI. The CDR3 is 15 amino acids. V shed 7 bases and J 6 bases; nucleotides not matched to a gene: 12. The CDR3 nucleotides are TGTGCCAGCACCCTGGGACTAGAGGGGCCCGATACGCAGTATTTT. It specifies CASTLGLEGPDTQYF.

The J gene is TRBJ2-3, the V gene TRBV7-3; D is uncertain. Germline assignment: CDR1 SGHTA and CDR2 FQGTGA. The CDR3 spans 12 residues. Trimming left V 5 bases short and J 8 bases short, with 11 bases between. CDR3 coding DNA: TGTGCCAGCAGCCAAGACCTGGGTACGCAGTATTTT. As protein: CASSQDLGTQYF.